This TCR beta chain appears in the sequencing data of a study of early T cells in non-severe SARS-CoV-2 infection. Study background: Sequencing of unsorted whole blood was done on bulk RNA, leaving chains unpaired.

This clonotype was seen a handful of times. Its target is unknown. The CDR3 sequence is 11 residues long. From germline, CDR1 is MDHEN and CDR2 SYDVKM. Deletions cut 6 bases from V and 8 bases from J, with 10 bases between. Broader study findings: Anti-spike CD8 responses were favored by VDJdb matching, which missed private and CD4 specificities.

The library protocol tagged individual cDNA molecules with unique molecular identifiers. Using its own MiXCR run on the 5' RACE reads, TCRdb lists one record per CDR3 protein. The data contain 100,000 to 130,000 distinct CDR3 sequences, over 8.5% of them singletons. This sequence joins TRBV28 and TRBJ1-2; D not resolved. The receptor's source is an adult who was a healthcare worker with PCR-confirmed SARS-CoV-2 infection or an uninfected control (not recorded which). Source material: whole blood. Here the CDR3 reads CASRHGGGYTF. In nucleotides, the CDR3 is TGTGCCAGCAGGCATGGCGGGGGCTACACCTTC.